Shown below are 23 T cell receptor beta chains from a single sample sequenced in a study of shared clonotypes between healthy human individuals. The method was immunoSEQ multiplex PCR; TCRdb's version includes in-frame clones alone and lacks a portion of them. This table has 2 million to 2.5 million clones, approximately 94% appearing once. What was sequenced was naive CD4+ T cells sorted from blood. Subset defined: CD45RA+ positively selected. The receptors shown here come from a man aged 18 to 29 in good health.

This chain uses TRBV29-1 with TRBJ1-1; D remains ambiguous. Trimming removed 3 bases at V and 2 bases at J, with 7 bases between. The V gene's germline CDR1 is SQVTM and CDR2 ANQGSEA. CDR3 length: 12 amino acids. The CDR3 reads CSVDEGNTEAFF. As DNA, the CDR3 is TGCAGCGTTGACGAGGGAAACACTGAAGCTTTCTTT.

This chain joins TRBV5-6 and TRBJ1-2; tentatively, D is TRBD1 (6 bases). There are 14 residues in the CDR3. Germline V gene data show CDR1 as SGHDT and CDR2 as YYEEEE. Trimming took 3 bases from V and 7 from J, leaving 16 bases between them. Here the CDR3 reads CASSSAGVSAGYTF. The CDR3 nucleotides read TGTGCCAGCAGCTCGGCAGGGGTTTCCGCTGGCTACACCTTC.

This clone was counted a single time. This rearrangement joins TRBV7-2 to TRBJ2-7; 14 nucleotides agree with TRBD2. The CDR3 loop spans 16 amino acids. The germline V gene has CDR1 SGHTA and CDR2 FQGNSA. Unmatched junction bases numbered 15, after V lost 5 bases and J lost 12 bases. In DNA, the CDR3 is TGTGCCAGCAGCGGTAATATGCCGGGACTAGCGGGAGCCCGGTACTTC. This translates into CASSGNMPGLAGARYF.

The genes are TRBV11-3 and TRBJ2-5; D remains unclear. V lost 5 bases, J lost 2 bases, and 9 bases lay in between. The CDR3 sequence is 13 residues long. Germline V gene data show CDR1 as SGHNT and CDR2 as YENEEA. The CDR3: CASSMTLQETQYF. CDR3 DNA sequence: TGTGCCAGCAGCATGACCCTTCAAGAGACCCAGTACTTC.

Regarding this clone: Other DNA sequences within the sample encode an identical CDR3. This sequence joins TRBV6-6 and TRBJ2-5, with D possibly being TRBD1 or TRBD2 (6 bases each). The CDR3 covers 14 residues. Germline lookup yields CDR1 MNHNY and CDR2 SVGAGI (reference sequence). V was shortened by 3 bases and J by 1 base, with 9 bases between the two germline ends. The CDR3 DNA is TGTGCCAGCAGTTATGGGGGGCGCCAAGAGACCCAGTACTTC. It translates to CASSYGGRQETQYF.

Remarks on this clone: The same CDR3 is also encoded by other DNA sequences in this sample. CDR3 DNA: TGCGCCAGCAGCCAAGTGTCTAACACCGGGGAGCTGTTTTTT. This codes for CASSQVSNTGELFF. The chain is built from TRBV4-3 and TRBJ2-2; D uncertain. The V end was cut by 1 base, the J end by 2 bases, with 5 bases between. There are 14 residues in the CDR3. CDR1 LGHNA and CDR2 YSLEER come from the germline V gene.

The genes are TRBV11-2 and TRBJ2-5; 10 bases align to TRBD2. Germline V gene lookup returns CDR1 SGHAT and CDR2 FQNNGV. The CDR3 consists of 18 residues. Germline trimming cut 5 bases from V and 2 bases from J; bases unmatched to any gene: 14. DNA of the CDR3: TGTGCCAGCAGCGAAAGCCTAGCGGGGGCCCGGGGGCAAGAGACCCAGTACTTC. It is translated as CASSESLAGARGQETQYF.

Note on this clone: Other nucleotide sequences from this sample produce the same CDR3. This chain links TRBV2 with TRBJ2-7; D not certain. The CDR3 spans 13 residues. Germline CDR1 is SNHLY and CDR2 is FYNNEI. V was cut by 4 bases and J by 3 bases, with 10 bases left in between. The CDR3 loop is CASSGGRGYEQYF. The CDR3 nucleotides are TGTGCCAGCAGTGGGGGTAGAGGCTACGAGCAGTACTTC.

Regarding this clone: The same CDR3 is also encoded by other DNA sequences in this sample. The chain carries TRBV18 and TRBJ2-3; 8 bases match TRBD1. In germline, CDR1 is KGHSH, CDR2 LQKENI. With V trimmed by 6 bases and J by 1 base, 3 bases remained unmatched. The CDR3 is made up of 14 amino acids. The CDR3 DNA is TGTGCCAGCTCCCTGGACAGGGGCACAGATACGCAGTATTTT. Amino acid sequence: CASSLDRGTDTQYF.

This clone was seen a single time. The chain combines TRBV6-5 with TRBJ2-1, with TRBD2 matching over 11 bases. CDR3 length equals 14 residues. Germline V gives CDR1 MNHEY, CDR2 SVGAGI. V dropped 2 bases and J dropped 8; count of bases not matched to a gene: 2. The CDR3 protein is CASSYLAGGDEQFF. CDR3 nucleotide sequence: TGTGCCAGCAGTTACCTAGCGGGGGGAGATGAGCAGTTCTTC.

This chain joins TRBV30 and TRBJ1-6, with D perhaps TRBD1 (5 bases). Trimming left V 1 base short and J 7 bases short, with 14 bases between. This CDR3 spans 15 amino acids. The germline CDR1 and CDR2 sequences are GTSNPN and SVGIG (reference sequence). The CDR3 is CAWSGIGAANSPLHF. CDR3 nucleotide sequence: TGTGCCTGGAGTGGAATAGGGGCAGCCAATTCACCCCTCCACTTT.

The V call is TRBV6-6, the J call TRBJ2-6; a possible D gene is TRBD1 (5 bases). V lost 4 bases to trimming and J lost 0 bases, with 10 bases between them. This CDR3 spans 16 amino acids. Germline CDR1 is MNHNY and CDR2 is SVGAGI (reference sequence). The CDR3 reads CASSSSGNSGANVLTF. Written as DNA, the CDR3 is TGTGCCAGCAGTTCATCAGGGAACTCTGGGGCCAACGTCCTGACTTTC.

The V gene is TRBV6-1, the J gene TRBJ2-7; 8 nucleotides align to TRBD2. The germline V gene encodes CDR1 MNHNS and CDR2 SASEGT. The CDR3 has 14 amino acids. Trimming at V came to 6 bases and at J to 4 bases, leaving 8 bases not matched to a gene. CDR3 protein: CASSTSGKGYEQYF. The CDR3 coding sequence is TGTGCCAGCAGCACTAGCGGAAAAGGGTACGAGCAGTACTTC.

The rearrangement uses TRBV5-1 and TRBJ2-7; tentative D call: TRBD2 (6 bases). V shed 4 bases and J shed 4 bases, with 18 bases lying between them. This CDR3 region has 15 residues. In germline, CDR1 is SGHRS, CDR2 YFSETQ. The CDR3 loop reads CASSGTGTDLYEQYF. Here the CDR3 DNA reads TGCGCCAGCAGCGGAACCGGGACTGATCTTTACGAGCAGTACTTC.

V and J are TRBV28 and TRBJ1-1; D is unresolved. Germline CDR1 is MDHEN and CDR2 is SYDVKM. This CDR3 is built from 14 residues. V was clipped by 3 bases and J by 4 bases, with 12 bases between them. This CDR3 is CASSFGGMGTEAFF. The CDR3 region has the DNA TGTGCCAGCAGTTTTGGAGGGATGGGCACTGAAGCTTTCTTT.

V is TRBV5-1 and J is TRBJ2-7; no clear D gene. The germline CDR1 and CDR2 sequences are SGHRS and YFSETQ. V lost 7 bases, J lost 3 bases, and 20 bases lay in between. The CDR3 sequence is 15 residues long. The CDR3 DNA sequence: TGCGCCAGCGCTCCGGGCGTGGTCAATGTCTACGAGCAGTACTTC. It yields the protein CASAPGVVNVYEQYF.

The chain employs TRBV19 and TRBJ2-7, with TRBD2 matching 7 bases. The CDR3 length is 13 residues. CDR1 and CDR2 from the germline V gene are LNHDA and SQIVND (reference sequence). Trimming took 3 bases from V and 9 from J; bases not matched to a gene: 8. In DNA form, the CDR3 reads TGTGCCAGTAGTATCCAATCGGGGGGTTGGCAGTACTTC. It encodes CASSIQSGGWQYF.

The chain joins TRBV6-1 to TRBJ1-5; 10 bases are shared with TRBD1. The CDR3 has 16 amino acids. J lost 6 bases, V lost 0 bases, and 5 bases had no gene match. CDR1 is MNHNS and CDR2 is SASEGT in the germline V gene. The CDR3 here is CASSEAEGQGLQPQHF. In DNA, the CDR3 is TGTGCCAGCAGTGAAGCAGAGGGACAGGGGCTTCAGCCCCAGCATTTT.

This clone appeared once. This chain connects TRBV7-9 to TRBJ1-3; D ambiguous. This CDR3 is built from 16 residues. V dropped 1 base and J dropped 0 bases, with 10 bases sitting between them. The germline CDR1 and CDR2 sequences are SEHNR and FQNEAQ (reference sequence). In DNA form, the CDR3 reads TGTGCCAGCAGCTTAGTAGGGCCTGTCTCTGGAAACACCATATATTTT. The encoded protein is CASSLVGPVSGNTIYF.

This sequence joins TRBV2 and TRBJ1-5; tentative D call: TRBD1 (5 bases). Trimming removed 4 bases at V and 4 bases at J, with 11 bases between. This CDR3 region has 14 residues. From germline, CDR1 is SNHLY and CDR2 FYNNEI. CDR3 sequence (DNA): TGTGCCAGCAGTGTCCGGGACGGTAATCAGCCCCAGCATTTT. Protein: CASSVRDGNQPQHF.

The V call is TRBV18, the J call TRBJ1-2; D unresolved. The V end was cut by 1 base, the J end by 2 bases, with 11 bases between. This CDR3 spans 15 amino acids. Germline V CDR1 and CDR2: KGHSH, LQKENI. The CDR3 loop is CASSPREGVNYGYTF. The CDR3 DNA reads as TGTGCCAGCTCACCACGGGAGGGAGTCAACTATGGCTACACCTTC. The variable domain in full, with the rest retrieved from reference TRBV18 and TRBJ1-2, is NAGVMQNPRHLVRRRGQEARLRCSPMKGHSHVYWYRQLPEEGLKFMVYLQKENIIDESGMPKERFSAEFPKEGPSILRIQQVVRGDSAAYFCASSPREGVNYGYTFGSGTRLTVV.

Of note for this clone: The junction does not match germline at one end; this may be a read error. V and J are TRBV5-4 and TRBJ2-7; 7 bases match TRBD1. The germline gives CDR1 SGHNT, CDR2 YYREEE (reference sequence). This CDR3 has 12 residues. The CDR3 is CASSNDRAAANF. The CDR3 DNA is TGTGCCAGCAGCAACGACAGGGCAGCAGCTAACTTC.

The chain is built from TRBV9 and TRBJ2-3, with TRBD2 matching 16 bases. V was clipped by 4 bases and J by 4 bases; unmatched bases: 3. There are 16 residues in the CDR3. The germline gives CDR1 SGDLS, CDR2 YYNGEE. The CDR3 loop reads CASSIGTSGRADTQYF. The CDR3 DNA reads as TGTGCCAGCAGCATCGGGACTAGCGGGAGGGCAGATACGCAGTATTTT.